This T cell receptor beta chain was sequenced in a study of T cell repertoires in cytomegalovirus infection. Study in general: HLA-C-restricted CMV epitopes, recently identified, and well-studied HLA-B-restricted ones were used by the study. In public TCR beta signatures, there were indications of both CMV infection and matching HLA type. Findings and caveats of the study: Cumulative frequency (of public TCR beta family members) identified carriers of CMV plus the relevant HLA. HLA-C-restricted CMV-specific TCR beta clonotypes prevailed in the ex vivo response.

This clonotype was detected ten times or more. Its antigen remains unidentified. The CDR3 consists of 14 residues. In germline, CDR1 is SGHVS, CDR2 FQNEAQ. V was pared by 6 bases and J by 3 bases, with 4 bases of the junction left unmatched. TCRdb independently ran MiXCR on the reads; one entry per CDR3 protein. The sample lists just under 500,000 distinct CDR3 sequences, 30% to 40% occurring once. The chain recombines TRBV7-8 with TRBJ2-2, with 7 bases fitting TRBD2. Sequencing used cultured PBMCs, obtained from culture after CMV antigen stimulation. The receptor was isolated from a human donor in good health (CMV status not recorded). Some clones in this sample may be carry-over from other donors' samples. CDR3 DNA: TGTGCCAGCAGTTATAGCGGGTACACCGGGGAGCTGTTTTTT. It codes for CASSYSGYTGELFF.